The rows below give T cell receptor beta chains drawn from one sample of a study of early T cells in non-severe SARS-CoV-2 infection. TCRdb itself ran the 5' RACE reads through MiXCR, one entry per CDR3 protein. The data show over 70,000 distinct CDR3 sequences, around 14% seen once. The sequenced material came from whole blood. The receptors shown here come from an adult who was a healthcare worker with PCR-confirmed SARS-CoV-2 infection or an uninfected control (not recorded which). CDR3s include the opening cysteine and the closing phenylalanine or tryptophan. Fields, in order: clone size, D gene, V gene, J gene, CDR3 protein, CDR3 DNA. The D gene is left open where the match is weak. Clone size is stated in some rows and not others, as once, few, many or a class when expanded.

clone size: many
D gene: NA
V gene: TRBV27
J gene: TRBJ1-1
CDR3 protein: CASSLGGAGTEAFF
CDR3 DNA: TGTGCCAGCAGTCTCGGGGGGGCGGGCACTGAAGCTTTCTTT

clone size: NA
D gene: NA
V gene: TRBV29-1
J gene: TRBJ1-2
CDR3 protein: CSATLVSPGEGYTF
CDR3 DNA: TGCAGCGCTACCCTTGTGTCCCCCGGAGAGGGCTACACCTTC

clone size: few
D gene: NA
V gene: TRBV7-8
J gene: TRBJ1-2
CDR3 protein: CASSLSRAVVPGNYGYTF
CDR3 DNA: TGTGCCAGCAGCTTAAGTCGAGCGGTCGTACCTGGAAACTATGGCTACACCTTC

clone size: NA
D gene: TRBD2
V gene: TRBV7-6
J gene: TRBJ2-2
CDR3 protein: CASTILAGTGELFF
CDR3 DNA: TGTGCCAGCACCATATTAGCGGGCACCGGGGAGCTGTTTTTT

clone size: NA
D gene: NA
V gene: TRBV28
J gene: TRBJ1-2
CDR3 protein: CASSRREPGAHYGYTF
CDR3 DNA: TGTGCCAGCAGCCGCCGGGAACCAGGGGCGCACTATGGCTACACCTTC

clone size: NA
D gene: NA
V gene: TRBV6-1
J gene: TRBJ2-2
CDR3 protein: CASSEDPGLNGELFF
CDR3 DNA: TGTGCCAGCAGTGAAGATCCGGGGTTGAACGGGGAGCTGTTTTTT

clone size: NA
D gene: TRBD1
V gene: TRBV7-9
J gene: TRBJ2-6
CDR3 protein: CASSFRSGQGSGANVLTF
CDR3 DNA: TGTGCCAGCAGCTTCCGGTCGGGACAGGGGTCTGGGGCCAACGTCCTGACTTTC

clone size: NA
D gene: NA
V gene: TRBV20-1
J gene: TRBJ2-7
CDR3 protein: CSARVAGPYEQYF
CDR3 DNA: TGCAGTGCTAGAGTGGCGGGACCCTACGAGCAGTACTTC

clone size: NA
D gene: TRBD2
V gene: TRBV20-1
J gene: TRBJ2-7
CDR3 protein: CSAVIGTRLYEQYF
CDR3 DNA: TGCAGTGCCGTAATCGGGACTAGACTATACGAGCAGTACTTC

clone size: many
D gene: TRBD1
V gene: TRBV18
J gene: TRBJ1-2
CDR3 protein: CASSPGQGRPYGYTF
CDR3 DNA: TGTGCCAGCTCACCGGGACAGGGTAGGCCCTATGGCTACACCTTC

clone size: NA
D gene: TRBD2
V gene: TRBV4-1
J gene: TRBJ2-7
CDR3 protein: CASSQGKAGGLYEQYF
CDR3 DNA: TGCGCCAGCAGCCAGGGGAAAGCGGGGGGGCTCTACGAGCAGTACTTC

clone size: NA
D gene: NA
V gene: TRBV29-1
J gene: TRBJ2-1
CDR3 protein: CSVVDSRLEEQFF
CDR3 DNA: TGCAGCGTTGTGGATAGCCGCCTGGAAGAGCAGTTCTTC

clone size: few
D gene: NA
V gene: TRBV7-8
J gene: TRBJ1-1
CDR3 protein: CASSPRSRPVNTEAFF
CDR3 DNA: TGTGCCAGCAGCCCCCGGTCGCGTCCGGTGAACACTGAAGCTTTCTTT

clone size: few
D gene: NA
V gene: TRBV27
J gene: TRBJ2-3
CDR3 protein: CASSSLLGQYF
CDR3 DNA: TGTGCCAGCAGTTCACTACTAGGGCAGTATTTT

clone size: few
D gene: TRBD2
V gene: TRBV27
J gene: TRBJ2-7
CDR3 protein: CASSLYGGSYEQYF
CDR3 DNA: TGTGCCAGCAGTTTATATGGCGGGAGCTACGAGCAGTACTTC

clone size: few
D gene: TRBD1
V gene: TRBV5-6
J gene: TRBJ1-3
CDR3 protein: CASSRGQDVSGNTIYF
CDR3 DNA: TGTGCCAGCAGCAGGGGACAGGACGTCTCTGGAAACACCATATATTTT

clone size: NA
D gene: NA
V gene: TRBV12-3/TRBV12-4
J gene: TRBJ2-1
CDR3 protein: CASSFSSEVDNEQFF
CDR3 DNA: TGTGCCAGCAGTTTTAGCAGCGAGGTGGACAATGAGCAGTTCTTC

clone size: NA
D gene: NA
V gene: TRBV19
J gene: TRBJ1-4
CDR3 protein: CASSPDPGGNEKLFF
CDR3 DNA: TGTGCCAGTAGTCCAGACCCGGGAGGAAATGAAAAACTGTTTTTT

clone size: NA
D gene: NA
V gene: TRBV5-5
J gene: TRBJ1-2
CDR3 protein: CASSPRAYGYTF
CDR3 DNA: TGTGCCAGCAGCCCTCGCGCCTATGGCTACACCTTC

clone size: many
D gene: NA
V gene: TRBV6-1
J gene: TRBJ1-2
CDR3 protein: CASSTLGEGSYGYTF
CDR3 DNA: TGTGCCAGCTCGACCCTCGGGGAGGGGAGCTATGGCTACACCTTC

clone size: few
D gene: NA
V gene: TRBV11-2
J gene: TRBJ2-3
CDR3 protein: CASSPDPGDTQYF
CDR3 DNA: TGTGCCAGCAGCCCCGACCCCGGAGATACGCAGTATTTT

clone size: few
D gene: NA
V gene: TRBV30
J gene: TRBJ2-7
CDR3 protein: CAWSQTDEQYF
CDR3 DNA: TGTGCCTGGAGCCAAACCGACGAGCAGTACTTC

clone size: NA
D gene: NA
V gene: TRBV29-1
J gene: TRBJ1-2
CDR3 protein: CSVVEQSYGYTF
CDR3 DNA: TGCAGCGTTGTGGAGCAGAGCTATGGCTACACCTTC

clone size: NA
D gene: NA
V gene: TRBV27
J gene: TRBJ1-5
CDR3 protein: CASRLGGGNQPQHF
CDR3 DNA: TGTGCCAGCAGATTGGGCGGAGGCAATCAGCCCCAGCATTTT

clone size: NA
D gene: NA
V gene: TRBV2
J gene: TRBJ2-7
CDR3 protein: CASSEGGSLLYEQYF
CDR3 DNA: TGTGCCAGCAGTGAAGGTGGGTCGCTCCTCTACGAGCAGTACTTC

clone size: many
D gene: TRBD1
V gene: TRBV12-5
J gene: TRBJ1-5
CDR3 protein: CASVSDRANQPQHF
CDR3 DNA: TGTGCTAGTGTCTCGGACAGGGCTAATCAGCCCCAGCATTTT

clone size: few
D gene: TRBD2
V gene: TRBV6-5
J gene: TRBJ2-7
CDR3 protein: CASSPYSGPSYEQYF
CDR3 DNA: TGTGCCAGCAGTCCGTATAGCGGGCCCTCCTACGAGCAGTACTTC

clone size: NA
D gene: NA
V gene: TRBV5-6
J gene: TRBJ1-1
CDR3 protein: CASSLEGGRAEAFF
CDR3 DNA: TGTGCCAGCAGCCTTGAAGGAGGTCGGGCTGAAGCTTTCTTT

clone size: NA
D gene: TRBD2
V gene: TRBV11-2
J gene: TRBJ2-3
CDR3 protein: CASSLVRGGTDTQYF
CDR3 DNA: TGTGCCAGCAGCTTAGTTCGGGGGGGCACAGATACGCAGTATTTT

clone size: few
D gene: NA
V gene: TRBV5-5
J gene: TRBJ1-2
CDR3 protein: CASSLVQEADGYTF
CDR3 DNA: TGTGCCAGCAGCTTGGTACAGGAAGCGGATGGCTACACCTTC

clone size: NA
D gene: TRBD2
V gene: TRBV28
J gene: TRBJ2-1
CDR3 protein: CASSLPGLAGNYNEQFF
CDR3 DNA: TGTGCCAGCAGTTTACCGGGACTAGCGGGAAATTACAATGAGCAGTTCTTC

clone size: NA
D gene: TRBD1
V gene: TRBV12-3/TRBV12-4
J gene: TRBJ1-6
CDR3 protein: CASTLGQRPSRGSPLHF
CDR3 DNA: TGTGCCAGCACCTTGGGACAGCGCCCCTCCAGGGGTTCACCCCTCCACTTT

clone size: few
D gene: NA
V gene: TRBV20-1
J gene: TRBJ1-5
CDR3 protein: CSARNREGQPQHF
CDR3 DNA: TGCAGTGCTAGGAACAGGGAGGGTCAGCCCCAGCATTTT

clone size: NA
D gene: NA
V gene: TRBV5-6
J gene: TRBJ2-7
CDR3 protein: CASSLGPLFSYEQYF
CDR3 DNA: TGTGCCAGCAGCTTGGGCCCGCTCTTCTCCTACGAGCAGTACTTC

clone size: NA
D gene: NA
V gene: TRBV29-1
J gene: TRBJ2-1
CDR3 protein: CSVDPVNNEQFF
CDR3 DNA: TGCAGCGTTGACCCAGTCAACAATGAGCAGTTCTTC

clone size: NA
D gene: TRBD1
V gene: TRBV4-1
J gene: TRBJ1-5
CDR3 protein: CASSHYDRGGNQPQHF
CDR3 DNA: TGCGCCAGCAGCCATTATGACAGGGGCGGCAATCAGCCCCAGCATTTT

clone size: few
D gene: NA
V gene: TRBV5-1
J gene: TRBJ2-5
CDR3 protein: CASSLENVGQETQYF
CDR3 DNA: TGCGCCAGCAGCTTGGAAAACGTAGGGCAAGAGACCCAGTACTTC

clone size: NA
D gene: NA
V gene: TRBV10-2
J gene: TRBJ1-1
CDR3 protein: CASSMGPGGAEAFF
CDR3 DNA: TGCGCCAGCAGTATGGGACCGGGTGGGGCTGAAGCTTTCTTT

clone size: few
D gene: TRBD1
V gene: TRBV12-3/TRBV12-4
J gene: TRBJ2-7
CDR3 protein: CASNSQGRGNEQYF
CDR3 DNA: TGTGCCAGCAACTCACAGGGGAGAGGCAACGAGCAGTACTTC

clone size: few
D gene: TRBD1
V gene: TRBV20-1
J gene: TRBJ1-5
CDR3 protein: CSASLRGLEKPQHF
CDR3 DNA: TGCAGTGCTAGCCTCAGGGGGCTGGAAAAGCCCCAGCATTTT

clone size: NA
D gene: NA
V gene: TRBV4-1
J gene: TRBJ2-3
CDR3 protein: CASGMRTDTQYF
CDR3 DNA: TGCGCCAGCGGGATGCGCACAGATACGCAGTATTTT

clone size: NA
D gene: TRBD1
V gene: TRBV28
J gene: TRBJ2-7
CDR3 protein: CASSFPASTGGSLEQYF
CDR3 DNA: TGTGCCAGCAGTTTCCCAGCCTCGACAGGGGGCTCGCTCGAGCAGTACTTC

clone size: few
D gene: NA
V gene: TRBV30
J gene: TRBJ1-1
CDR3 protein: CAWNRETEAFF
CDR3 DNA: TGTGCCTGGAACAGGGAAACTGAAGCTTTCTTT

clone size: once
D gene: NA
V gene: TRBV3-1
J gene: TRBJ1-2
CDR3 protein: CASSQGDLGGYTF
CDR3 DNA: TGTGCCAGCAGCCAAGGGGACCTTGGGGGCTACACCTTC

clone size: few
D gene: TRBD1
V gene: TRBV5-1
J gene: TRBJ2-6
CDR3 protein: CASSRVKGTDGANVLTF
CDR3 DNA: TGCGCCAGCAGTCGCGTTAAAGGGACAGATGGGGCCAACGTCCTGACTTTC

clone size: NA
D gene: NA
V gene: TRBV20-1
J gene: TRBJ2-3
CDR3 protein: CSARPLVEADTQYF
CDR3 DNA: TGCAGTGCCAGACCCCTAGTTGAGGCAGATACGCAGTATTTT

clone size: few
D gene: NA
V gene: TRBV20-1
J gene: TRBJ2-2
CDR3 protein: CSAKGASGPAGTGELFF
CDR3 DNA: TGCAGTGCTAAGGGGGCTAGCGGGCCGGCGGGCACCGGGGAGCTGTTTTTT

clone size: few
D gene: NA
V gene: TRBV27
J gene: TRBJ2-1
CDR3 protein: CASSLGREQFF
CDR3 DNA: TGTGCCAGCAGTTTGGGGAGAGAGCAGTTCTTC

clone size: NA
D gene: TRBD1
V gene: TRBV4-2
J gene: TRBJ2-2
CDR3 protein: CASSQDRRGQGYTGELFF
CDR3 DNA: TGTGCCAGCAGCCAAGATCGGAGGGGACAGGGATACACCGGGGAGCTGTTTTTT

clone size: NA
D gene: NA
V gene: TRBV3-1
J gene: TRBJ1-2
CDR3 protein: CASSQGGPAQDYGYTF
CDR3 DNA: TGTGCCAGCAGCCAAGGAGGTCCAGCCCAAGACTATGGCTACACCTTC

clone size: once
D gene: NA
V gene: TRBV29-1
J gene: TRBJ2-3
CDR3 protein: CSVRPGGNTDTQYF
CDR3 DNA: TGCAGCGTCCGTCCGGGCGGTAACACAGATACGCAGTATTTT

clone size: NA
D gene: NA
V gene: TRBV29-1
J gene: TRBJ2-1
CDR3 protein: CSVDRATNEQFF
CDR3 DNA: TGCAGCGTTGATAGGGCAACGAATGAGCAGTTCTTC

clone size: NA
D gene: NA
V gene: TRBV5-1
J gene: TRBJ2-6
CDR3 protein: CASETPGSPPGANVLTF
CDR3 DNA: TGCGCCAGCGAAACCCCAGGGAGCCCCCCTGGGGCCAACGTCCTGACTTTC

clone size: few
D gene: NA
V gene: TRBV6-6
J gene: TRBJ1-5
CDR3 protein: CASSLSRGHSNQPQHF
CDR3 DNA: TGTGCCAGCAGCCTATCTCGGGGCCATAGCAATCAGCCCCAGCATTTT

clone size: NA
D gene: TRBD2
V gene: TRBV7-9
J gene: TRBJ2-5
CDR3 protein: CASSLTSGPSVAAQYF
CDR3 DNA: TGTGCCAGCAGCTTAACTAGCGGCCCGTCCGTGGCGGCCCAGTACTTC

clone size: NA
D gene: NA
V gene: TRBV20-1
J gene: TRBJ2-7
CDR3 protein: CSASEESPYEQYF
CDR3 DNA: TGCAGTGCTAGCGAGGAAAGCCCCTACGAGCAGTACTTC

clone size: NA
D gene: TRBD2
V gene: TRBV29-1
J gene: TRBJ2-7
CDR3 protein: CSVVAGGDRGEQYF
CDR3 DNA: TGCAGCGTCGTAGCGGGAGGGGATAGGGGCGAGCAGTACTTC